This record covers a single TCR beta chain. Antigen specificity is unknown. The donors were part of the roughly 120-subject validation cohort, which stood apart from the approximately 670-subject first cohort. This entry belongs to a study of cytomegalovirus exposure and HLA in healthy donors. Trimming pared 5 bases from V and 2 bases from J, leaving 10 bases between. This CDR3 has 14 amino acids. Per the germline V gene, CDR1 is MGHRA and CDR2 is YSYEKL. This table comes from immunoSEQ multiplex PCR, and its TCRdb copy is limited to in-frame clones, with some not included. The data contain fewer than 75,000 clones, 85% to 95% of them seen just once; the ten biggest clones take up around 1.9%. Study-level results: Most TCRs appeared rarely, but some public TCRs recurred in many donors. The study flagged approximately 180 TCR beta chains as cytomegalovirus-associated.

This TCR derives from a woman aged 18-29 years in good health and CMV-seropositive. Sample: PBMCs. The V and J genes are TRBV4-1 and TRBJ2-1; the D gene is possibly TRBD2 (6 bases). CDR3 amino acids: CASSFRTTYNEQFF. The DNA for the CDR3 is TGCGCCAGCAGCTTTCGGACTACCTACAATGAGCAGTTCTTC.